The entry that follows covers one T cell receptor beta chain sequence. The CDR3 spans 16 residues. Trimming cost V 0 bases and J 1 base, with 7 bases left between them. The germline V gene encodes CDR1 MNHNS and CDR2 SASEGT. The table came from immunoSEQ multiplex PCR; TCRdb's copy has only in-frame clones and leaves some out. Of 80,000 or so clones in the sample, 80% to 90% were seen once. The sample belongs to a study of T cell responses to AZD1222 COVID-19 vaccine. Source: peripheral blood, taken on day 0 of AZD1222 vaccination. This clonotype was obtained from an adult in good health. V is TRBV6-1 and J is TRBJ2-6; the D is unclear. CDR3 loop: CASSEATGSGANVLTF. CDR3 bases: TGTGCCAGCAGTGAAGCAACTGGTTCTGGGGCCAACGTCCTGACTTTC.